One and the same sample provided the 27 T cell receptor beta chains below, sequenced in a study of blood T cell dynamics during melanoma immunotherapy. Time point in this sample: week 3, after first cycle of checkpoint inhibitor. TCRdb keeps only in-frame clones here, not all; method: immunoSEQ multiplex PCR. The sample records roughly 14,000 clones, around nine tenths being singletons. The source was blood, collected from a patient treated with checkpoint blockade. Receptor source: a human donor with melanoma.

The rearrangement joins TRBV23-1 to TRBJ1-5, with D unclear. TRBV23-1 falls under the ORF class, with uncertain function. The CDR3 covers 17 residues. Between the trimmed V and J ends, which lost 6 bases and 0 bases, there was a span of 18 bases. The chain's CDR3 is CASRPLPREGSNQPQHF. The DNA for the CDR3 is TGCGCCAGCAGACCTCTCCCGCGGGAAGGTAGCAATCAGCCCCAGCATTTT.

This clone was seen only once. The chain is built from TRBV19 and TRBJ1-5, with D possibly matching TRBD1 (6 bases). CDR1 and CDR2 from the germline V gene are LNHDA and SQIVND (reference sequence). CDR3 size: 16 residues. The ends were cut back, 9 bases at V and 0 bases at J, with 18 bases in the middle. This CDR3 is CASSPDSLYSNQPQHF. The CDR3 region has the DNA TGTGCCAGCTCCCCGGACAGTCTGTATAGCAATCAGCCCCAGCATTTT.

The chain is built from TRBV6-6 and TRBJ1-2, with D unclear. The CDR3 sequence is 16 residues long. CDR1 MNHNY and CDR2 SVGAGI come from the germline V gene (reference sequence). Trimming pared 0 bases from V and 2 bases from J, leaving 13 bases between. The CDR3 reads CASSYSTRAINYGYTF. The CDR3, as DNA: TGTGCCAGCAGTTACTCCACCCGGGCCATAAACTATGGCTACACCTTC.

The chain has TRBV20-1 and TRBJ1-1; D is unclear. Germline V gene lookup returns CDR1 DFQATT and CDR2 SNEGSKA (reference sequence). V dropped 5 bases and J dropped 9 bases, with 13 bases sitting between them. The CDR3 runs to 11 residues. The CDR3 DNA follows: TGCAGTGCTGCGAGGACCGAGAAAGCTTTCTTT. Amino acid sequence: CSAARTEKAFF.

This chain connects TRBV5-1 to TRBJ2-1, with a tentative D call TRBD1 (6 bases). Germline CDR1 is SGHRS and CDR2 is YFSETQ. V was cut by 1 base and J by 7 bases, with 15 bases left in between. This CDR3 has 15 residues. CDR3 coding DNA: TGCGCCAGCAGCTTGATGCCGACAGGCGGTAATGAGCAGTTCTTC. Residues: CASSLMPTGGNEQFF.

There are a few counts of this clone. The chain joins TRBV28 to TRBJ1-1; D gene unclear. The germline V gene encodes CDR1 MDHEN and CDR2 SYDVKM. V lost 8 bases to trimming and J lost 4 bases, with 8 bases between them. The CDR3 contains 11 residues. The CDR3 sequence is CASGLRTEAFF. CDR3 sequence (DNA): TGTGCCAGCGGCCTGCGCACTGAAGCTTTCTTT.

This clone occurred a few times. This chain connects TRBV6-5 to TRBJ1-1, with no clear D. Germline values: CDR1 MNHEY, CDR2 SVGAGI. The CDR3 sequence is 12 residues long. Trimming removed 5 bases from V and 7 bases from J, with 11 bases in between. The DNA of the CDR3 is TGTGCCAGCAGTGCGAACAGCGATGAAGCTTTCTTT. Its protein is CASSANSDEAFF.

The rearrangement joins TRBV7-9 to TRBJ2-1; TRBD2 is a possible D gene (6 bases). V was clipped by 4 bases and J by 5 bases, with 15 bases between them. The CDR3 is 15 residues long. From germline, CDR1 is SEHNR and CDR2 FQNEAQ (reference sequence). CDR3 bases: TGTGCCAGCAGCTCCTCGGGACTGAATAACAATGAGCAGTTCTTC. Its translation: CASSSSGLNNNEQFF.

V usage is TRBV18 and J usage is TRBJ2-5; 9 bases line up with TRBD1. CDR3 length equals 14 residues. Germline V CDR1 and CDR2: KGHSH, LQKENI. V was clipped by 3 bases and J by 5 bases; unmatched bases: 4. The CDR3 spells CASSPGQGMETQYF. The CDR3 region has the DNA TGTGCCAGCTCACCGGGACAGGGAATGGAGACCCAGTACTTC.

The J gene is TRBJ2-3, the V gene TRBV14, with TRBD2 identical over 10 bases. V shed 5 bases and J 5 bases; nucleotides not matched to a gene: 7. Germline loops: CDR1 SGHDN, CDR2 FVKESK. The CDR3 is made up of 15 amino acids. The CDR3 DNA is TGTGCCAGCAGCGGCCTAGCGGGAGCCGGAGATACGCAGTATTTT. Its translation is CASSGLAGAGDTQYF.

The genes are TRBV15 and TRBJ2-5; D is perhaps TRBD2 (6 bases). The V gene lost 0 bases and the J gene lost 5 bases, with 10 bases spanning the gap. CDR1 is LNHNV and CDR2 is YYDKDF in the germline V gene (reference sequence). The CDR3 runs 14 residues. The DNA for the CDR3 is TGTGCCACCAGCAGAGAAGGAGGGGCGGAGACCCAGTACTTC. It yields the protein CATSREGGAETQYF.

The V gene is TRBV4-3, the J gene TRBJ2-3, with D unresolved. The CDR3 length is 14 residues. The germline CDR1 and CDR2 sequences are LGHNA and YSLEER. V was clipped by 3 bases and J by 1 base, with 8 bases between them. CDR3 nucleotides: TGCGCCAGCAGCCAGGGTGGGGGCACAGATACGCAGTATTTT. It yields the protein CASSQGGGTDTQYF.

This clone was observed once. CDR3: CASSPPVIAEAFF. In DNA, the CDR3 is TGTGCCAGCTCACCACCGGTTATCGCTGAAGCTTTCTTT. The rearrangement links TRBV18 to TRBJ1-1; D is uncertain. This CDR3 has 13 residues. The V gene lost 0 bases and the J gene lost 6 bases, with 8 bases spanning the gap. Germline loops: CDR1 KGHSH, CDR2 LQKENI.

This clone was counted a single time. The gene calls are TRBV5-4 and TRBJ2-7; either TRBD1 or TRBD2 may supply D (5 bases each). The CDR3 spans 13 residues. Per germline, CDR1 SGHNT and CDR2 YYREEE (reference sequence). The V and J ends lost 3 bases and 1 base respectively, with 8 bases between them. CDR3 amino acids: CASSYGTSYEQYF. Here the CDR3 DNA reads TGTGCCAGCAGCTACGGGACGTCCTACGAGCAGTACTTC.

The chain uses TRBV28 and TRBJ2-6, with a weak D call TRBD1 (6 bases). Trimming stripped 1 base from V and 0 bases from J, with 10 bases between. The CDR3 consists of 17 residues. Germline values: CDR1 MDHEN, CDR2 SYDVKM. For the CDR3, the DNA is TGTGCCAGCAGTTTATTGGGGGCCCTCTCTGGGGCCAACGTCCTGACTTTC. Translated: CASSLLGALSGANVLTF.

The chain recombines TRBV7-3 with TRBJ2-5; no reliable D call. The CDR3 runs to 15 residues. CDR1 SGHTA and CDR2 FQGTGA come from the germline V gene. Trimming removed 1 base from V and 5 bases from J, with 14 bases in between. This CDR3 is CASSLNSRAGETQYF. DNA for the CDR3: TGTGCCAGCAGCTTAAATAGTAGGGCCGGGGAGACCCAGTACTTC.

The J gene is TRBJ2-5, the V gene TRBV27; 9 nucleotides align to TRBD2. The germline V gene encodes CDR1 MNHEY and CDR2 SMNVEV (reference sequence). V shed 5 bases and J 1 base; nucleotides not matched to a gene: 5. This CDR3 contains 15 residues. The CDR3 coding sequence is TGTGCCAGCAGTATTGGACTAGCGCGCCAAGAGACCCAGTACTTC. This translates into CASSIGLARQETQYF.

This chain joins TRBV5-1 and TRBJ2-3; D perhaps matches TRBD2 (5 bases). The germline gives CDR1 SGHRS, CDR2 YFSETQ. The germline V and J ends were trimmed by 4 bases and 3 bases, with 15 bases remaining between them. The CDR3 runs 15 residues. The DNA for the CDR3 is TGCGCCAGCAGCCAAGCTCGGGGTCAGACAGATACGCAGTATTTT. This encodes CASSQARGQTDTQYF.

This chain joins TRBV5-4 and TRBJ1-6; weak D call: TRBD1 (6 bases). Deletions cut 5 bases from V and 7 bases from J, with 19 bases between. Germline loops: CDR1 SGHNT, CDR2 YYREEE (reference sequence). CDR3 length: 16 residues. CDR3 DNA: TGTGCCAGCAGGAGGAAAGGGGGAGTTCAGAATTCACCCCTCCACTTT. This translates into CASRRKGGVQNSPLHF.

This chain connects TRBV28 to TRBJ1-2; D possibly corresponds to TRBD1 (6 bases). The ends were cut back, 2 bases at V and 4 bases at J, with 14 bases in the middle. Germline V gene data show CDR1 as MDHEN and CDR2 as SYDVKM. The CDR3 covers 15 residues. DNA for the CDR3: TGTGCCAGCAGTTTAAACGGGCAGGGGATCTATGGCTACACCTTC. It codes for CASSLNGQGIYGYTF.

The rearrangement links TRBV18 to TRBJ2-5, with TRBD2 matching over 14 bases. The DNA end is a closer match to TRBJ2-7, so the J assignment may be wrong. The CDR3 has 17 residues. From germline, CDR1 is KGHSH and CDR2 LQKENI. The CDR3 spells CASSPGLAGARSNEQYF. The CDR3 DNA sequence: TGTGCCAGCTCACCGGGACTAGCGGGAGCAAGATCCAACGAGCAGTACTTC.

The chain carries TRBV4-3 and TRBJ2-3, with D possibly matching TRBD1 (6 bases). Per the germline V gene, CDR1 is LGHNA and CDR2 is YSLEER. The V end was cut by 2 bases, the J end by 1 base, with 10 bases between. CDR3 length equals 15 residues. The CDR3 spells CASSQQGKGTDTQYF. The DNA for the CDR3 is TGCGCCAGCAGCCAACAGGGGAAGGGCACAGATACGCAGTATTTT.

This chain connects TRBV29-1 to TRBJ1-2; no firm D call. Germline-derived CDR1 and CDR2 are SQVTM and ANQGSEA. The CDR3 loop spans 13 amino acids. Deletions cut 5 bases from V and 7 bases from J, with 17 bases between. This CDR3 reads CSVWVSQSGGYTF. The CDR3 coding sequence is TGCAGCGTTTGGGTCTCCCAGAGTGGTGGCTACACCTTC.

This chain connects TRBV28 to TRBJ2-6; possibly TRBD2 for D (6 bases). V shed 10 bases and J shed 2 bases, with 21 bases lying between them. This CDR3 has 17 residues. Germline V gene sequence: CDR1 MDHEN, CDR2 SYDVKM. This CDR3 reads CATTSPIGNAGANVLTF. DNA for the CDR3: TGTGCCACCACTAGCCCGATAGGGAATGCTGGGGCCAACGTCCTGACTTTC.

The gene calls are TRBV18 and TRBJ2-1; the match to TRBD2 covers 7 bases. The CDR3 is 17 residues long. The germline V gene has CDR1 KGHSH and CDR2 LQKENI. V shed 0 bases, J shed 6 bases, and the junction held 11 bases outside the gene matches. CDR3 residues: CASSPPTGGGSLNEQFF. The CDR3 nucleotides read TGTGCCAGCTCACCACCGACTGGAGGCGGGAGTCTCAATGAGCAGTTCTTC.

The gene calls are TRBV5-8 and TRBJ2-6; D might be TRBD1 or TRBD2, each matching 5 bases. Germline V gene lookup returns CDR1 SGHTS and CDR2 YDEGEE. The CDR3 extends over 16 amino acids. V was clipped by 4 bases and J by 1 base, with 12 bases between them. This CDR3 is CASSNSWGSGANVLTF. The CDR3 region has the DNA TGTGCCAGCAGCAACTCCTGGGGGTCTGGGGCCAACGTCCTGACTTTC.

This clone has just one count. This CDR3 is CASSSGTGPSGANVLTF. DNA of the CDR3: TGCGCCAGCAGCTCCGGGACAGGCCCCTCTGGGGCCAACGTCCTGACTTTC. The rearrangement joins TRBV5-1 to TRBJ2-6, with 8 bases aligning to TRBD1. This CDR3 is built from 17 residues. The trim removed 3 bases at V and 0 bases at J, leaving 5 bases unmatched. Germline assignment: CDR1 SGHRS and CDR2 YFSETQ.